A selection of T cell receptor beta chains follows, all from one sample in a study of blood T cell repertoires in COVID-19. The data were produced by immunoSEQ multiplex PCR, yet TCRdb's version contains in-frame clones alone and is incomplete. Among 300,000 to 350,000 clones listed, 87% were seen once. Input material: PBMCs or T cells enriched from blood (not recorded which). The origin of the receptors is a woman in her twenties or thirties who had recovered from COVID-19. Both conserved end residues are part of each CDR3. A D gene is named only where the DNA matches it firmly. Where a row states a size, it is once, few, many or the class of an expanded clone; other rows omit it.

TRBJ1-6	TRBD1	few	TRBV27	TGTGCCAGCAGTTTATCGGGACAGGGGCAGTCCTATAATTCACCCCTCCACTTT	CASSLSGQGQSYNSPLHF
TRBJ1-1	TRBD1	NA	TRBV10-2	TGCGCCAGCAGTCTGGGACAGGGCGGGAACACTGAAGCTTTCTTT	CASSLGQGGNTEAFF
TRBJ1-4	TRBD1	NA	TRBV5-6	TGTGCCAGCAGCTTACCGGGACAGGGGCATGAAAAACTGTTTTTT	CASSLPGQGHEKLFF
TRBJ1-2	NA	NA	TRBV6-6	TGTGCCAGCAGGGTTCGAGGAGGCGGGTATGGCTACACCTTC	CASRVRGGGYGYTF
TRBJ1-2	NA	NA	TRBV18	TGTGCCAGCTCAGCGGGTCCATCAAACTATGGCTACACCTTC	CASSAGPSNYGYTF
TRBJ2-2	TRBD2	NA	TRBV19	TGTGCCAGTAGTATACCAGCGGGGGGCACCGGGGAGCTGTTTTTT	CASSIPAGGTGELFF
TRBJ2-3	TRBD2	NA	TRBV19	TGTGCCAGTAGTATTATCGGGGAGGGGACAGATACGCAGTATTTT	CASSIIGEGTDTQYF
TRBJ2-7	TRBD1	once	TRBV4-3	TGCGCCAGCAGCCAACGGACAGGGGTCCTCGAGCAGTACTTC	CASSQRTGVLEQYF
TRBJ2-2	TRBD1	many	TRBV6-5	TGTGCCAGCAGTTCCCAGACAGGGAACCCCCGGGAGCTGTTTTTT	CASSSQTGNPRELFF
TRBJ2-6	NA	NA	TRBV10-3	TGTGCCATCAGTGAGGGTGGAGGCGGCCCCTCTGGGGCCAACGTCCTGACTTTC	CAISEGGGGPSGANVLTF
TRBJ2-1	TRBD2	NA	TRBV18	TGTGCCAGCTCACCACCCACTAGCGGGGGGGCCGGGCAGTTCTTC	CASSPPTSGGAGQFF
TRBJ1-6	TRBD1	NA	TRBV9	TGTGCCAGCAGCGCAGGGGGTTCGAGGAATTCACCCCTCCACTTT	CASSAGGSRNSPLHF
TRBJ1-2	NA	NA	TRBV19	TGTGCCAGTAGTAAACGACTGATCTCCTATGGCTACACCTTC	CASSKRLISYGYTF
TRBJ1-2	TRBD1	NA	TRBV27	TGTGCCAGCAGTGCGGACAGGGGAGGGGGCTACACCTTC	CASSADRGGGYTF
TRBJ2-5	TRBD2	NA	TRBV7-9	TGTGCCAGCACCCTCGGCGGTAGCGGGGGGGAAGAGACCCAGTACTTC	CASTLGGSGGEETQYF
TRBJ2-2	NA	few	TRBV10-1	TGCGCCAGCAGTGAGGTGGGGCTCGGGGAGCTGTTTTTT	CASSEVGLGELFF
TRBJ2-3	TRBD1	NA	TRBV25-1	TGTGCCAGCAGTGAGATGACAGGGGGAACAGATACGCAGTATTTT	CASSEMTGGTDTQYF
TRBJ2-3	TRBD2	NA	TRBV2	TGTGCCAGCAGTTGGGATCTAGCGGTCACAGATACGCAGTATTTT	CASSWDLAVTDTQYF
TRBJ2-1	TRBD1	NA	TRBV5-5	TGTGCCAGCAGCCGGGGACAGGGAGGCGATGAGCAGTTCTTC	CASSRGQGGDEQFF
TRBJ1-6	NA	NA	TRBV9	TGTGCCAGCAGCAAAGAGGAGACGGATAATTCACCCCTCCACTTT	CASSKEETDNSPLHF
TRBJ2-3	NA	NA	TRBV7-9	TGTGCCAGCAGCCCCCTTACTATTGGCACAGATACGCAGTATTTT	CASSPLTIGTDTQYF
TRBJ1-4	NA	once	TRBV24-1	TGTGCCACCAGAGGGAAACAGGGTCGGATTCGGGAAAAACTGTTTTTT	CATRGKQGRIREKLFF
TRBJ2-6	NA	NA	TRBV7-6	TGTGCCAGCAGCTTAGCGCTAGACTCTGGGGCCAACGTCCTGACTTTC	CASSLALDSGANVLTF
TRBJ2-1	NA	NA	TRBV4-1	TGCGCCAGCAGCCAAGAAGCGGAATCATACAATGAGCAGTTCTTC	CASSQEAESYNEQFF
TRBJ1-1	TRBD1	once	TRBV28	TGTGCCAGCAGCCCGGACAGGTACACTGAAGCTTTCTTT	CASSPDRYTEAFF
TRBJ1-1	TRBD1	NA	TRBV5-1	TGCGCCAGCAGCTTGTTCGGACAGGGGGCCACTGAAGCTTTCTTT	CASSLFGQGATEAFF
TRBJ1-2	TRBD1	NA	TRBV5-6	TGTGCCAGCAGCCCTTACAGGGGAATCTATGGCTACACCTTC	CASSPYRGIYGYTF
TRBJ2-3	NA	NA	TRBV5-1	TGCGCCAGCAGCTTGGAGGGAACAGGGTCAGATACGCAGTATTTT	CASSLEGTGSDTQYF
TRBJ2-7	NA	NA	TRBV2	TGTGCCAGCAGTGTGCAGGGATTCGGCTACGAGCAGTACTTC	CASSVQGFGYEQYF
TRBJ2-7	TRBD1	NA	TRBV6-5	TGTGCCAGCAGTAAGACAGGGGCCACCTACGAGCAGTACTTC	CASSKTGATYEQYF
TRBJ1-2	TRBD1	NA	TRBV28	TGTGCCAGCAGCCAGACAGGGTATGGCTACACCTTC	CASSQTGYGYTF
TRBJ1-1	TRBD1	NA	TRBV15	TGTGCCACCAGCAGGGGGGACAGGGAAGCTTTCTTT	CATSRGDREAFF
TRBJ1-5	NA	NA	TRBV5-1	TGCGCCAGCAGCTTGAGACCTCAGGAGCCCCAGCATTTT	CASSLRPQEPQHF
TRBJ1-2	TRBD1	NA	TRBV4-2	TGTGCCAGCAGCCAAGGGACAGGGCAACTCACACCTTATGGCTACACCTTC	CASSQGTGQLTPYGYTF
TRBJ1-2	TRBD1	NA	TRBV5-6	TGTGCCAGCAGCTTGCTCGACAGGGACTCCTATGGCTACACCTTC	CASSLLDRDSYGYTF
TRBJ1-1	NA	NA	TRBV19	TGTGCCAGTAGTATAGACCCCCGGGGGGCCGAAGCTTTCTTT	CASSIDPRGAEAFF
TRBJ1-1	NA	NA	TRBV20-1	TGCAGTGCGCCGTCCCTTACCGGAGCTTTCTTT	CSAPSLTGAFF
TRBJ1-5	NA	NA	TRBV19	TGTGCCAGTATCCTGGGGTCGGGGTACGGACAGCCCCAGCATTTT	CASILGSGYGQPQHF
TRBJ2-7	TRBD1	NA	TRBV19	TGTGCCAGTAGCAATCAGGGGGCCTCCTACGAGCAGTACTTC	CASSNQGASYEQYF
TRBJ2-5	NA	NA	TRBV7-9	TGTGCCAGCAGCTTAGAAGGGGGATTAGAGACCCAGTACTTC	CASSLEGGLETQYF